This T cell receptor (beta chain) comes out of a study of shared T cell receptors in the human thymus (dated by TCRdb to the early 2020s). About the full investigation: The study investigated the way shared, self-reactive T-cell receptor alpha chains are produced in the human thymus.

Receptor libraries were prepared by the immunoSEQ multiplex PCR assay. TCRdb holds this immuneACCESS table with in-frame rearrangements only. Some clones are missing; in checked studies, unresolved V genes explain under half, and the rest has no known cause. For this sample the table gives about 380,000 clones, of which approximately 95% were detected only once. The ten largest clonotypes hold 0.015% to 0.025% of the sample. This clone was detected only a few times. Its antigen is still unknown. The record has no base qualities; no much larger clone is one base away. V and J are trimmed by 8 bases and 6 bases, and the gene matches miss 5 bases of the junction. Inclusive of the bounding cysteine and phenylalanine, the CDR3 is 14 residues long. The retained sequence is limited to the CDR3, 42 bases, with the frame set at the first base. CDR1 is given as MNHNS and CDR2 as SASEGT, both from the germline V gene.

This chain joins TRBV6-1 to TRBJ1-5; 12 junctional bases match TRBD1. Sequenced: thymocytes. The TCR was taken from a human donor. The sequenced DNA: TGTGCCAGCCATGGGACAGGGGGCTTTCAGCCCCAGCATTTT. Translated, this is CASHGTGGFQPQHF.